What follows describes a single TCR beta chain. Its antigen is unidentified. The data derive from a study of cytomegalovirus exposure and HLA in healthy donors. Study results and limitations: Analysis was carried out at a later point, and it linked a missense DCLRE1C variant to TCR beta V- and J-gene trimming.

Use of 60 Vbeta and 13 Jbeta primers characterized the PCR. Here immunoSEQ multiplex PCR was the method, and the copy in TCRdb shows in-frame clones only, minus some. The sample carries about 170,000 clones, roughly four fifths recorded once. The CDR3 runs 14 residues. Trimming cost V 5 bases and J 0 bases; bases outside gene matches: 2. Germline lookup yields CDR1 LNHDA and CDR2 SQIVND (reference sequence). The V and J genes are TRBV19 and TRBJ2-7, with 9 bases identical to TRBD1. This sequence originates from a girl aged 10-17 years in good health and CMV-seropositive. The sequencing input was PBMCs. The CDR3 DNA sequence: TGTGCCAGTAGTTACAGGGGGCCCTCCTACGAGCAGTACTTC. Its translation is CASSYRGPSYEQYF.